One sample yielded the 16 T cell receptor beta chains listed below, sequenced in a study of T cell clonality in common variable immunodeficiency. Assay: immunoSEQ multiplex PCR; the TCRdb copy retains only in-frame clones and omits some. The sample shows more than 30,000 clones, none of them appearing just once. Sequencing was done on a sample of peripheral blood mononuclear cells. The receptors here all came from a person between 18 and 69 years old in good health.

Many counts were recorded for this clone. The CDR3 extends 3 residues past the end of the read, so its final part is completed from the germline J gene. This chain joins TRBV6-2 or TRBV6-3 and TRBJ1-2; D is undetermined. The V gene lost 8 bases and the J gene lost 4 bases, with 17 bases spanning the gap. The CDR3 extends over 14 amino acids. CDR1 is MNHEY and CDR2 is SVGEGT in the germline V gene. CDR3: CASSFKGLAYGYTF. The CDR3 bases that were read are TGTGCCAGCTCATTCAAAGGGCTTGCCTATGGC.

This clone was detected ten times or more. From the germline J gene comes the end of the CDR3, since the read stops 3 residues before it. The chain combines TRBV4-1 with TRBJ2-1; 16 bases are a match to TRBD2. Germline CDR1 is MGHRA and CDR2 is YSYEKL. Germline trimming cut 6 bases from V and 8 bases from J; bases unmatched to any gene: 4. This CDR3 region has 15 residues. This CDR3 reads CASSPGLAGGDEQFF. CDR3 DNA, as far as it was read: TGCGCCAGCAGTCCGGGACTAGCGGGGGGGGATGAG.

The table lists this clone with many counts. CDR3 protein: CASSLGDRKETQYF. The part of the CDR3 DNA that was read is TGCGCCAGCAGCTTGGGGGACAGGAAAGAGACC. V and J are TRBV5-1 and TRBJ2-5, with 8 bases lining up with TRBD1. Read data end 3 residues before the CDR3 end; the end is taken from the germline J gene. The CDR3 extends over 14 amino acids. V gave up 0 bases and J gave up 3 bases; unmatched junction bases: 1. Germline V lookup: CDR1 SGHRS, CDR2 YFSETQ. Supplemented by reference TRBV5-1 and TRBJ2-5, the full variable domain reads KAGVTQTPRYLIKTRGQQVTLSCSPISGHRSVSWYQQTPGQGLQFLFEYFSETQRNKGNFPGRFSGRQFSNSRSEMNVSTLELGDSALYLCASSLGDRKETQYFGPGTRLLVL.

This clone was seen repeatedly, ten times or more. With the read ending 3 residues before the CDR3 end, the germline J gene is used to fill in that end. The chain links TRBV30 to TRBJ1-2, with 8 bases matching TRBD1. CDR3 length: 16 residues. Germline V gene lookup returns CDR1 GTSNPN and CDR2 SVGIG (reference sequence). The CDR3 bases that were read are TGTGCCCGAGCACCGGGACAGGCGGGACCTATCGAGGGC. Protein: CARAPGQAGPIEG. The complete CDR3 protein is CARAPGQAGPIEGYTF.

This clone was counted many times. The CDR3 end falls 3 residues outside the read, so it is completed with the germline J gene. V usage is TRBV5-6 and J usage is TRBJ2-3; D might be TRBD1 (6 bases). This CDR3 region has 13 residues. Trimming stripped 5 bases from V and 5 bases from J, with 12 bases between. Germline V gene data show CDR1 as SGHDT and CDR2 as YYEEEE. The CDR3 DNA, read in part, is TGTGCCAGCAGTATCAAGGGGGAAGATACG. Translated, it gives CASSIKGEDT. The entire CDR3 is CASSIKGEDTQYF.

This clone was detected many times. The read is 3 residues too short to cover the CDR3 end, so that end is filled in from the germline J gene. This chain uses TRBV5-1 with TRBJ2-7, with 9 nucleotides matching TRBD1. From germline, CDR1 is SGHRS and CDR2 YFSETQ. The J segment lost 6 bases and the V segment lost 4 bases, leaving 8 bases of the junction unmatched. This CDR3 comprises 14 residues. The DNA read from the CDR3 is TGCGCCAGCAGCCTCGGACAGGGGACCTTCGAG. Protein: CASSLGQGTFE. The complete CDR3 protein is CASSLGQGTFEQYF.

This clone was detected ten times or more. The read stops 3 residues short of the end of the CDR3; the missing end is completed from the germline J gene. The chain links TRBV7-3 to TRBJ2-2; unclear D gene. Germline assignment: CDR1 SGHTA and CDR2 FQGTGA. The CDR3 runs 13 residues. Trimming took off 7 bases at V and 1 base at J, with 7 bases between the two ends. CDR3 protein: CASTYRNTGELFF. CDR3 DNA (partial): TGTGCCAGCACCTACAGGAACACCGGGGAG.

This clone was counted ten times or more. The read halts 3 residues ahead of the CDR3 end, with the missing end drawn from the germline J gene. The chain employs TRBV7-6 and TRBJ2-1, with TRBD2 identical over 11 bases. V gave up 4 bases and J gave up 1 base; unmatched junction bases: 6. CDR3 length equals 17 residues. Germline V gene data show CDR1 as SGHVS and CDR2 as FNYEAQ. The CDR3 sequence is CASSSRIAGGSYNEQFF. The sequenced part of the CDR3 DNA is TGTGCCAGCAGCTCCCGGATAGCGGGAGGGTCCTACAATGAG.

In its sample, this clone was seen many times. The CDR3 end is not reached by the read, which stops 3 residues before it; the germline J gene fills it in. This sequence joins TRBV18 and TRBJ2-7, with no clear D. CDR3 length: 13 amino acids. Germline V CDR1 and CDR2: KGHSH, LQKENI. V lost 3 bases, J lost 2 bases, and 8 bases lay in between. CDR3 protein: CASSPKPAYEQYF. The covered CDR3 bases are TGTGCCAGCTCACCTAAACCGGCCTACGAG.

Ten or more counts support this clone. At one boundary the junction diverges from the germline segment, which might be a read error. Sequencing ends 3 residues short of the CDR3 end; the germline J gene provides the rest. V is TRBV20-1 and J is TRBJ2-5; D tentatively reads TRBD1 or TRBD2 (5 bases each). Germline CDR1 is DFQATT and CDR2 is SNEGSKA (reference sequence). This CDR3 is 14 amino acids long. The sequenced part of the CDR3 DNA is TGCAGTGTTAGAGGGATGACAGAGCAAGAGACC. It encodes CSVRGMTEQET. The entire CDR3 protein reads CSVRGMTEQETQYF.

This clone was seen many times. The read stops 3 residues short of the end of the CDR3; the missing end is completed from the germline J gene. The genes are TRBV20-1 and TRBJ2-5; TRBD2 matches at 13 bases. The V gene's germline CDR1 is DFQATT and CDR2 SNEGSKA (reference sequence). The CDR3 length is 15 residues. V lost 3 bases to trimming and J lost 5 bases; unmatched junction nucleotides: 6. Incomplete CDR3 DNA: TGCAGTGCTAGCGAGACTAGCGGGGGGCGGGAGACC. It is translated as CSASETSGGRET. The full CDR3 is CSASETSGGRETQYF.

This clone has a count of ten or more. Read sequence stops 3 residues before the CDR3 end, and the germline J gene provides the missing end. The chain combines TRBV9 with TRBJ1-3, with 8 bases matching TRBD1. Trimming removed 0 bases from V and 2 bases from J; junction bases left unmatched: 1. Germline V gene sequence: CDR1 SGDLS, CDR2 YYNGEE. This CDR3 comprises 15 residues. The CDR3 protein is CASSVGDRPGNTIYF. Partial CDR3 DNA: TGTGCCAGCAGCGTAGGGGACAGGCCTGGAAACACC.

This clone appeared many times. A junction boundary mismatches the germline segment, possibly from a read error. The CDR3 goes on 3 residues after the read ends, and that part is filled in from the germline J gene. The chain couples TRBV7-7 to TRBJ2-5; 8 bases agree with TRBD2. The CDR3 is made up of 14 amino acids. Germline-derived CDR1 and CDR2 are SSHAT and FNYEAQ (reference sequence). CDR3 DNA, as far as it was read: TGTGCTAGCAGCTTTTCTCTAGCGGGAGAGACC. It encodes CASSFSLAGET. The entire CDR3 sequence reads CASSFSLAGETQYF.

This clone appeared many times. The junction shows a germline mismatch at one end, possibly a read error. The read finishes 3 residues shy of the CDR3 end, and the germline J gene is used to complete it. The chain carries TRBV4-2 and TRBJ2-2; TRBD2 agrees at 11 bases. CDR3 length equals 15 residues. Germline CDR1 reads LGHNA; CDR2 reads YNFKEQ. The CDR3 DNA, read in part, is TGCGCCAGCAGACCACTAGCGGGAGTTACCGGGGAG. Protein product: CASRPLAGVTGE. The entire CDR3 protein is CASRPLAGVTGELFF.

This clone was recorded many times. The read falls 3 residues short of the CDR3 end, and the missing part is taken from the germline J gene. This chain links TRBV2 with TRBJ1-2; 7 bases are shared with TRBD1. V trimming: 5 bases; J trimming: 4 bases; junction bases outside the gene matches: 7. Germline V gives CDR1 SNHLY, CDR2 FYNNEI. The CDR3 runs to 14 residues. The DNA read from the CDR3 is TGTGCCAGCAGTCCAAGGGACAGCAGCTATGGC. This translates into CASSPRDSSYG. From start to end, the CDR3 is CASSPRDSSYGYTF.

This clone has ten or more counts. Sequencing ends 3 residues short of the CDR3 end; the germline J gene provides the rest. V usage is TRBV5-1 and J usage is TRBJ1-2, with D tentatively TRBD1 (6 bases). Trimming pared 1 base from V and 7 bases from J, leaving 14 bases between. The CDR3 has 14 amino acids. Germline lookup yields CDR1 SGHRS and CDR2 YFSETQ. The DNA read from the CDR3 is TGCGCCAGCAGCTTGTTGTCAGGGGTAGGTGGC. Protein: CASSLLSGVGG. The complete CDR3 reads CASSLLSGVGGYTF.